This T cell receptor beta chain was profiled in a study of T cell responses to AZD1222 COVID-19 vaccine. The study's findings and limits: Seropositive status at baseline applied to only a handful of AZD1222 recipients. Spike-specific TCRs gained breadth and depth after people received two AZD1222 doses. After the peak T cell response, and only then, were repertoires sampled.

Clones were sequenced by immunoSEQ multiplex PCR, and TCRdb holds only the in-frame ones, with some missing. This table has 20,000 or so clones, around 82% appearing once. A remark on this clone: The target antigen is unknown.

Germline V gives CDR1 SGHDT, CDR2 YYEEEE. V lost 2 bases, J lost 5 bases, and 11 bases stayed unmatched. This CDR3 contains 17 residues. This receptor was obtained from an adult who received the AZD1222 COVID-19 vaccine. The V call is TRBV5-6, the J call TRBJ2-2; 8 positions match TRBD2. The sequences come from peripheral blood, collected 28 days after the second AZD1222 dose. Here the CDR3 reads CASSFTSGIRVTGELFF. The CDR3 DNA sequence: TGTGCCAGCAGCTTTACTAGCGGAATCAGGGTGACCGGGGAGCTGTTTTTT.